The 18 T cell receptor beta chains given below trace back to one sample, sequenced in a study of T cells in Graves' hyperthyroidism and ophthalmopathy. Regions amplified from RNA transcripts were the TCR beta CDR3 regions. The TCR CDR3 first-round RT-PCR relied on the HTBI primer set. TCRdb re-analysed the multiplex PCR reads in MiXCR, keeping a single row per CDR3 protein. The table lists about 350,000 distinct CDR3 sequences, about 15% of them singletons. Sequencing used blood. These receptors came from a woman aged 25-40 years with Graves' hyperthyroidism.

This chain uses TRBV7-9 with TRBJ2-1; no firm D call. The CDR3 sequence is 12 residues long. The V gene's germline CDR1 is SEHNR and CDR2 FQNEAQ (reference sequence). V was clipped by 4 bases and J by 7 bases, with 8 bases between them. CDR3 DNA sequence: TGTGCCAGCAGCTCCACTGGGAATGAGCAGTTCTTC. Translating it yields CASSSTGNEQFF.

This chain connects TRBV19 to TRBJ2-7, with D maybe TRBD2 (6 bases). With 4 bases removed from V and 3 bases from J, the gap between germline ends came to 19 bases. This CDR3 region has 16 residues. CDR1 and CDR2 from the germline V gene are LNHDA and SQIVND (reference sequence). CDR3 sequence: CASSREVRWGVYEQYF. CDR3 DNA sequence: TGTGCCAGTAGTAGGGAGGTGCGTTGGGGGGTCTACGAGCAGTACTTC.

The genes are TRBV28 and TRBJ1-5, with a weak D call TRBD1 (5 bases). Trimming removed 5 bases at V and 1 base at J, with 12 bases between. Germline-derived CDR1 and CDR2 are MDHEN and SYDVKM. This CDR3 contains 15 residues. The CDR3 DNA is TGTGCCAGCAGTCCAGTAGGGGACAGCAATCAGCCCCAGCATTTT. Its protein is CASSPVGDSNQPQHF.

This clonotype showed up many times. CDR3 residues: CASSLSRGGQETQYF. The CDR3 DNA reads as TGTGCCAGCAGTTTATCCAGGGGCGGACAAGAGACCCAGTACTTC. The rearrangement joins TRBV28 to TRBJ2-5; D possibly corresponds to TRBD1 (6 bases). The germline gives CDR1 MDHEN, CDR2 SYDVKM. This CDR3 spans 15 amino acids. Trimming pared 1 base from V and 2 bases from J, leaving 11 bases between. Drawing the rest from reference TRBV28 and TRBJ2-5, the complete variable domain is DVKVTQSSRYLVKRTGEKVFLECVQDMDHENMFWYRQDPGLGLRLIYFSYDVKMKEKGDIPEGYSVSREKKERFSLILESASTNQTSMYLCASSLSRGGQETQYFGPGTRLLVL.

The gene calls are TRBV7-3 and TRBJ2-3, with D perhaps being TRBD1 or TRBD2 (5 bases each). Between the trimmed V and J ends, which lost 5 bases and 6 bases, there was a span of 18 bases. Germline V gene data show CDR1 as SGHTA and CDR2 as FQGTGA. The CDR3 totals 15 residues. The CDR3 DNA sequence: TGTGCCAGCAGCGCCCTGGGGGATGGTATGGATACGCAGTATTTT. It specifies CASSALGDGMDTQYF.

Concerning this clonotype: One base away lies a much larger clone, so this may be a sequencing read error. The chain uses TRBV27 and TRBJ2-6, with D tentatively TRBD1 (6 bases). Germline V CDR1 and CDR2: MNHEY, SMNVEV (reference sequence). The CDR3 runs to 16 residues. V was cut by 2 bases and J by 0 bases, with 8 bases left in between. DNA for the CDR3: TGTGCCAGCAGTTTACAGGGGAACTCTGGGGCCAACGTCCTGACTTTC. This gives the protein CASSLQGNSGANVLTF.

This clonotype occurred a few times. The chain carries TRBV20-1 and TRBJ2-7; 7 bases are shared with TRBD1. CDR1 is DFQATT and CDR2 is SNEGSKA in the germline V gene (reference sequence). The CDR3 is 13 residues long. The V and J ends lost 7 bases and 4 bases, in that order; junction bases with no gene match: 10. CDR3 protein: CSGIGTDFYEQYF. The CDR3 DNA reads TGCAGTGGAATTGGGACAGACTTTTACGAGCAGTACTTC.

Only a few counts were recorded for this clonotype. This sequence joins TRBV12-3 or TRBV12-4 and TRBJ2-7, with a possible D match to TRBD2 (5 bases). V was shortened by 6 bases and J by 7 bases, with 16 bases between the two germline ends. The CDR3 loop spans 13 amino acids. Here the CDR3 reads CASSPTNNGEQYF. As DNA, the CDR3 is TGTGCCAGCAGCCCGACTAACAACGGGGAGCAGTACTTC.

This clonotype was detected ten times or more. The chain has TRBV24-1 and TRBJ1-1; 7 bases map to TRBD1. The germline CDR1 and CDR2 sequences are KGHDR and SFDVKD. V lost 8 bases and J lost 2; bases outside the gene matches: 4. The CDR3 is made up of 13 amino acids. This CDR3 is CATMGQKNTEAFF. The CDR3 DNA reads TGTGCCACCATGGGACAGAAAAACACTGAAGCTTTCTTT.

This clonotype was counted only a few times. The V call is TRBV29-1, the J call TRBJ1-1; D is ambiguous. The CDR3 contains 10 residues. V shed 3 bases and J shed 5 bases, with 4 bases lying between them. CDR1 and CDR2 (germline): SQVTM, ANQGSEA. CDR3 coding DNA: TGCAGCGTTGACGAGACTGAAGCTTTCTTT. Protein: CSVDETEAFF.

This chain uses TRBV4-1 with TRBJ2-7; the match to TRBD2 covers 7 bases. The trim removed 6 bases at V and 4 bases at J, leaving 12 bases unmatched. Germline V lookup: CDR1 MGHRA, CDR2 YSYEKL. There are 15 residues in the CDR3. The CDR3 bases are TGCGCCAGCAGGCGAATCGGAACTAGCGAATACGAGCAGTACTTC. Amino acids: CASRRIGTSEYEQYF.

The genes are TRBV30 and TRBJ2-5; D may correspond to TRBD1 or TRBD2 (5 bases each). This CDR3 has 16 amino acids. The germline V gene encodes CDR1 GTSNPN and CDR2 SVGIG (reference sequence). V lost 3 bases and J 4 bases, leaving 21 bases between the germline ends. The DNA for the CDR3 is TGTGCCTGGAGCGACGAGGGGCAGGGTAGTAGAGAGACCCAGTACTTC. The encoded protein is CAWSDEGQGSRETQYF.

In its sample, this clonotype was seen many times. The chain has TRBV28 and TRBJ1-5; 8 positions agree with TRBD1. This CDR3 is built from 14 residues. The junction had 1 base not matched to a gene; V was cut back by 4 bases and J by 2 bases. Germline CDR1 and CDR2: MDHEN and SYDVKM. The CDR3 is CASSSGQGNQPQHF. The CDR3 bases are TGTGCCAGCAGTTCGGGACAGGGCAATCAGCCCCAGCATTTT.

As for this clonotype: A single base separates this from a much larger clone, so it may be a read error. The CDR3 loop reads CATTGSYEQHF. The CDR3 DNA follows: TGTGCCACCACAGGCTCCTACGAGCAGCACTTC. The chain combines TRBV28 with TRBJ2-7, with D possibly matching TRBD1 (5 bases). There are 11 residues in the CDR3. Germline V gene sequence: CDR1 MDHEN, CDR2 SYDVKM.

This clonotype was seen at least ten times. The chain joins TRBV7-2 to TRBJ2-3; D is perhaps TRBD1 or TRBD2 (5 bases each). From germline, CDR1 is SGHTA and CDR2 FQGNSA. The V end was cut by 4 bases, the J end by 10 bases, with 12 bases between. The CDR3 loop spans 12 amino acids. The CDR3 reads CASSSDLGAQYF. The CDR3 coding sequence is TGTGCCAGCAGCTCTGACTTGGGGGCGCAGTATTTT.

This sequence joins TRBV11-2 and TRBJ1-5; possible D gene TRBD1, 6 bases. Germline values: CDR1 SGHAT, CDR2 FQNNGV. This CDR3 is 12 amino acids long. Trimming took 6 bases from V and 15 from J, leaving 18 bases between them. The CDR3: CASSEGARGMHF. The CDR3 nucleotides are TGTGCCAGCAGTGAAGGGGCCAGGGGTATGCATTTT.

This clonotype has more than one count but fewer than ten. The gene calls are TRBV20-1 and TRBJ1-1; perhaps TRBD1 as D (6 bases). V gave up 6 bases and J gave up 1 base, with 18 bases separating them. In germline, CDR1 is DFQATT, CDR2 SNEGSKA (reference sequence). There are 15 residues in the CDR3. CDR3: CSATTQGSGNTEAFF. CDR3 nucleotide sequence: TGCAGTGCAACCACCCAGGGGTCAGGGAACACTGAAGCTTTCTTT.

CDR3 coding DNA: TGCGCCAGCAGCAAATACGCTAGCGGAGCCTACAATGAGCAGTTCTTC. Its translation is CASSKYASGAYNEQFF. The chain links TRBV5-1 to TRBJ2-1; 7 bases line up with TRBD2. Losses at the gene ends were 4 bases for V and 2 bases for J; bases not matched to a gene: 9. The germline CDR1 and CDR2 sequences are SGHRS and YFSETQ. The CDR3 is 16 residues long.